This T cell receptor (beta chain) derives from a study of blood T cell repertoires in COVID-19. Study processing details: Amplification from reference gene primers served as the basis for estimated nucleated cell counts. TCRdb's copy holds only in-frame clones and misses some; the assay was immunoSEQ multiplex PCR. V and J calls and clone size come straight from that table; D and trimming were deduced from the DNA. In the table there are about 110,000 clones, more than 80% of which are singletons. The CDR3 extends over 17 amino acids. The germline V gene has CDR1 LGHNA and CDR2 YNFKEQ. J was trimmed by 4 bases and V by 4 bases; bases with no gene match: 10.

This clonotype was obtained from a woman between 55 and 75 years old with acute or convalescent COVID-19. Sequencing was done on a sample of peripheral blood. The chain employs TRBV4-2 and TRBJ2-3; 11 bases are a match to TRBD2. Written as DNA, the CDR3 is TGTGCCAGCAGCCCCGAATTAGCGGGGGGGTACTCAGATACGCAGTATTTT. This codes for CASSPELAGGYSDTQYF.